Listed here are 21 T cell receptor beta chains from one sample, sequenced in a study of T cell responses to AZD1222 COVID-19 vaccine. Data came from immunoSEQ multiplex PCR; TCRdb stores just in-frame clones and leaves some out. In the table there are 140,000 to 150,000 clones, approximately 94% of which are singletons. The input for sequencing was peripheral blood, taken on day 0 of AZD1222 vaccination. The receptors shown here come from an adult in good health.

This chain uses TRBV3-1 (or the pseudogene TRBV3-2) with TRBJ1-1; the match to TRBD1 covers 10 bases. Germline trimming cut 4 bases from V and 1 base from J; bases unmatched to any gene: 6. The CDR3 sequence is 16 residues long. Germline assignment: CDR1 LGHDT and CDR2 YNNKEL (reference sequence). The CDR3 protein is CASSRRQGARNTEAFF. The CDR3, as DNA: TGTGCCAGCAGCCGAAGACAGGGGGCCCGGAACACTGAAGCTTTCTTT.

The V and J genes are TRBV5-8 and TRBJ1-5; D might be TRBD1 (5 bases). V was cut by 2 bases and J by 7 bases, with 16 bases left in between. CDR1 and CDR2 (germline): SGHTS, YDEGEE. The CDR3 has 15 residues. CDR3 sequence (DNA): TGTGCCAGCAGCTTCGGGAGGGACCGAGGCCAGCCCCAGCATTTT. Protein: CASSFGRDRGQPQHF.

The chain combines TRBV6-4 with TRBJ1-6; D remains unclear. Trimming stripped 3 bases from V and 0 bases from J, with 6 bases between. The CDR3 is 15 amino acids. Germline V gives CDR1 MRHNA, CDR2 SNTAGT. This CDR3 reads CASSEGSSYNSPLHF. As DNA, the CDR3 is TGTGCCAGCAGTGAAGGTAGCTCCTATAATTCACCCCTCCACTTT.

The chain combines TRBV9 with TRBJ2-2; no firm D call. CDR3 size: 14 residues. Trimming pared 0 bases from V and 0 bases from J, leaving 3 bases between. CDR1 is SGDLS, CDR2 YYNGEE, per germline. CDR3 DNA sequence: TGTGCCAGCAGCGTAGGACCGAACACCGGGGAGCTGTTTTTT. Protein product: CASSVGPNTGELFF. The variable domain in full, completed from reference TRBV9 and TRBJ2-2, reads DSGVTQTPKHLITATGQRVTLRCSPRSGDLSVYWYQQSLDQGLQFLIQYYNGEERAKGNILERFSAQQFPDLHSELNLSSLELGDSALYFCASSVGPNTGELFFGEGSRLTVL.

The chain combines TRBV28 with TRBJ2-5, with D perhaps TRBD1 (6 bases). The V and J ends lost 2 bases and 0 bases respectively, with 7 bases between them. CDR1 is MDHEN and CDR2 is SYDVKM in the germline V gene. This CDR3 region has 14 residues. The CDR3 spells CASSLGQYQETQYF. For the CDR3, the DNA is TGTGCCAGCAGTTTAGGACAGTACCAAGAGACCCAGTACTTC.

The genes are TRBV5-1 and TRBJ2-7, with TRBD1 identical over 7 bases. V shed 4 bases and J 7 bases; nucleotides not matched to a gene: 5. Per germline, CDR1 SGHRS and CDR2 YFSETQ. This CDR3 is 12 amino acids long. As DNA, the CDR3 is TGCGCCAGCAGCCGACAGGGAGATGAGCAGTACTTC. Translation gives CASSRQGDEQYF.

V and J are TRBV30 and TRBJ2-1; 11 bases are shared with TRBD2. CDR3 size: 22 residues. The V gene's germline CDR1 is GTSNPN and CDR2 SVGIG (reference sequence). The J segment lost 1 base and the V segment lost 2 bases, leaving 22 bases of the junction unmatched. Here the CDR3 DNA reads TGTGCCTGGAGTAGACTCCGGAAGGGACTAGCGGCTGCAACACGGTCCTACAATGAGCAGTTCTTC. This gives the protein CAWSRLRKGLAAATRSYNEQFF.

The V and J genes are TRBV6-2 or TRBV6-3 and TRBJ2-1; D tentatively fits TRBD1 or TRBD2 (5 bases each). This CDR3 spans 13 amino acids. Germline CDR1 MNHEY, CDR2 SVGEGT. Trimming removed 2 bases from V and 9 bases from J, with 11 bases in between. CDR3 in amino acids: CASSYLGVAEQFF. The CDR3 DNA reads TGTGCCAGCAGTTACCTGGGGGTGGCTGAGCAGTTCTTC.

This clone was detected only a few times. The CDR3 bases are TGTGCCAGCAGCCGGGGAATCTATAGCAATCAGCCCCAGCATTTT. Translation gives CASSRGIYSNQPQHF. This chain joins TRBV5-6 and TRBJ1-5; D unresolved. CDR3 length: 15 residues. The germline V gene encodes CDR1 SGHDT and CDR2 YYEEEE. Trimming shortened V by 4 bases and J by 0 bases, and 11 bases separated the two germline ends. The entire variable domain, with the rest obtained from reference TRBV5-6 and TRBJ1-5, is as follows: DAGVTQSPTHLIKTRGQQVTLRCSPKSGHDTVSWYQQALGQGPQFIFQYYEEEERQRGNFPDRFSGHQFPNYSSELNVNALLLGDSALYLCASSRGIYSNQPQHFGDGTRLSIL.

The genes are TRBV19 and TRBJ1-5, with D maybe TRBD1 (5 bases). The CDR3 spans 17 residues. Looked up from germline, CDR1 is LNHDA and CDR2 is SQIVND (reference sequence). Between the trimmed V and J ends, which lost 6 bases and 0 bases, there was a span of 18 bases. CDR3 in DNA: TGTGCCAGTAGCCCGGCTTGGGGGTCCCATAGCAATCAGCCCCAGCATTTT. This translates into CASSPAWGSHSNQPQHF.

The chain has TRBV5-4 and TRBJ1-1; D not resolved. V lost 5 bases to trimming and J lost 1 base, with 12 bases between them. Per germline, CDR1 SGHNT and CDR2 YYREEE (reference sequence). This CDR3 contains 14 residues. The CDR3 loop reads CASSLSGRNTEAFF. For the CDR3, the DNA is TGTGCCAGCAGTTTAAGCGGGAGGAACACTGAAGCTTTCTTT.

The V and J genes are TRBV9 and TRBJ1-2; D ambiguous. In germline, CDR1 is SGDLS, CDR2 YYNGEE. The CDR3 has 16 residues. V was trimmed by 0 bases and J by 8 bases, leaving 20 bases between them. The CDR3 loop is CASSVEGLLNYGGYTF. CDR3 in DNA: TGTGCCAGCAGCGTAGAAGGACTGCTGAACTATGGGGGCTACACCTTC.

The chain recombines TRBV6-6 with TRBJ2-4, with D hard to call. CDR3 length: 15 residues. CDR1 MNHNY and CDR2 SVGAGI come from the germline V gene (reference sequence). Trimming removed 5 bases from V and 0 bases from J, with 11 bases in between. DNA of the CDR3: TGTGCCAGCAGTCAGACGGCCCAAGCCAAAAACATTCAGTACTTC. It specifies CASSQTAQAKNIQYF.

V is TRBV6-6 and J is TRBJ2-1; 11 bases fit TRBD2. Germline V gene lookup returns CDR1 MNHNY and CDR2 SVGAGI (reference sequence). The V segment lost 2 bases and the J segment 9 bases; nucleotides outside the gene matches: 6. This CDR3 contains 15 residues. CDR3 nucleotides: TGTGCCAGCAGTTACGGCGTACTAGCGGGAGTTGAGCAGTTCTTC. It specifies CASSYGVLAGVEQFF.

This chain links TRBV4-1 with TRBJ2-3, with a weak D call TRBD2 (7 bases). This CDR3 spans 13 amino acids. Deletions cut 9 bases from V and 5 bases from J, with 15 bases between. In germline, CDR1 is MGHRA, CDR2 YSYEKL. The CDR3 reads CASRGAGQDTQYF. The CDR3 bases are TGCGCCAGTCGGGGGGCAGGTCAAGATACGCAGTATTTT.

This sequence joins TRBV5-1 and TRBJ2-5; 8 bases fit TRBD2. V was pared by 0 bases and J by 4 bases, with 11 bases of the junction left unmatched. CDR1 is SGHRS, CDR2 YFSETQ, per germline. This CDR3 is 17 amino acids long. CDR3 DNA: TGCGCCAGCAGCTTGGTGGGGAGCGGGAGCGGATTAGAGACCCAGTACTTC. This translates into CASSLVGSGSGLETQYF.

CDR3 nucleotides: TGTGCCAGCAACCCAAGGGTTAGCAATCAGCCCCAGCATTTT. This codes for CASNPRVSNQPQHF. The V gene is TRBV5-8, the J gene TRBJ1-5; D gene uncertain. The germline V and J ends were trimmed by 6 bases and 0 bases, with 10 bases remaining between them. This CDR3 has 14 amino acids. In germline, CDR1 is SGHTS, CDR2 YDEGEE.

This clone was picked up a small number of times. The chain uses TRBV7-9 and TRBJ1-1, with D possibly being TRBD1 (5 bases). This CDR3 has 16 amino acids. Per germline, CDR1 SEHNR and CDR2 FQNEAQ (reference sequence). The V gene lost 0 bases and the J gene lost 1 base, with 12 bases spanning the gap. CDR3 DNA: TGTGCCAGCAGCTTAGCGCTGTCAGGGACGAACACTGAAGCTTTCTTT. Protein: CASSLALSGTNTEAFF.

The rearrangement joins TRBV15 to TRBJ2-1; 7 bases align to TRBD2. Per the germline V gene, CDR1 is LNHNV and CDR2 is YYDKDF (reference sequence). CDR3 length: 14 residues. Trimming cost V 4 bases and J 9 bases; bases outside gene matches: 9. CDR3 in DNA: TGTGCCACCAGCACTCCGGGACTATGGGGTGAGCAGTTCTTC. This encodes CATSTPGLWGEQFF.

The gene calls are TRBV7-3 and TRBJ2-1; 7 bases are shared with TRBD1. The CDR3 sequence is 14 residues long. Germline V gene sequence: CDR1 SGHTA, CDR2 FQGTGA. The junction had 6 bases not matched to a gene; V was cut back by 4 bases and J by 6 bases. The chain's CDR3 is CASSSDRVGNEQFF. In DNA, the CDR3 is TGTGCCAGCAGCTCCGACAGGGTGGGCAATGAGCAGTTCTTC.

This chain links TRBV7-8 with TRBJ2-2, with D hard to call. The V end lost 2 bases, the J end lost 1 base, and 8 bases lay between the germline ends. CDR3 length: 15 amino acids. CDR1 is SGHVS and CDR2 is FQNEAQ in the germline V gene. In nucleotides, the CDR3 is TGTGCCAGCAGCTTATATGAGATGAACACCGGGGAGCTGTTTTTT. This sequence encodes CASSLYEMNTGELFF. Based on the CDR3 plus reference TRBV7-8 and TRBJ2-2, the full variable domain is GAGVSQSPRYKVAKRGQDVALRCDPISGHVSLFWYQQALGQGPEFLTYFQNEAQLDKSGLPSDRFFAERPEGSVSTLKIQRTQQEDSAVYLCASSLYEMNTGELFFGEGSRLTVL.